This T cell receptor (beta chain) was sequenced in a study of cytomegalovirus exposure and HLA in healthy donors. Study as a whole: A prior analysis found 100 million to 140 million unique TCR beta sequences from around 190 million T cells.

The PCR was carried out with 60 Vbeta primers and 13 Jbeta primers. Profiled with immunoSEQ multiplex PCR; TCRdb holds only in-frame clones, not every one. The sample has about 43,000 clones, roughly half seen once. CDR1 is SGHTA, CDR2 FQGNSA, per germline. The CDR3 spans 15 residues. With 5 bases clipped from V and 5 bases from J, the junction kept 9 bases outside the gene matches. This chain links TRBV7-2 with TRBJ2-5, with 9 bases lining up with TRBD2. This clonotype was obtained from a man aged 55 to 70 in good health and CMV-seronegative. Sequencing used PBMCs. CDR3 in amino acids: CASSLGGLAGETQYF. The CDR3 DNA reads as TGTGCCAGCAGCCTAGGCGGGCTAGCGGGGGAGACCCAGTACTTC.